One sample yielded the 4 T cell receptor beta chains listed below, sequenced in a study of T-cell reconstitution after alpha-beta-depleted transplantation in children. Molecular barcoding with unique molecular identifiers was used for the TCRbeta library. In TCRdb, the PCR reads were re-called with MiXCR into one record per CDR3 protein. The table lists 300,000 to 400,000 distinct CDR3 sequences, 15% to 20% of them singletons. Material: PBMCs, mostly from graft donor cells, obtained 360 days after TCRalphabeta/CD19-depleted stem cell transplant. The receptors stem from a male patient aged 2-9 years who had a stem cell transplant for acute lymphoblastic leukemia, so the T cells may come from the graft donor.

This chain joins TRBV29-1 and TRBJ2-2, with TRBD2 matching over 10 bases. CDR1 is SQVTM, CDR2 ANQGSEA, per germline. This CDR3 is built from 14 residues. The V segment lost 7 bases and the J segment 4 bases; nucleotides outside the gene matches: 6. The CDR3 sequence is CSGKLAGRTGELFF. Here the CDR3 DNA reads TGCAGCGGCAAACTAGCGGGACGCACCGGGGAGCTGTTTTTT.

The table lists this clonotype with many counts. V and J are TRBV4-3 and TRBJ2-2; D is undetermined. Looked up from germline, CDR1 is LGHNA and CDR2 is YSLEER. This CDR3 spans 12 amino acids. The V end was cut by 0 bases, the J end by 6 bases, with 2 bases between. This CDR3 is CASSQDAGELFF. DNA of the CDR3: TGCGCCAGCAGCCAAGATGCCGGGGAGCTGTTTTTT.

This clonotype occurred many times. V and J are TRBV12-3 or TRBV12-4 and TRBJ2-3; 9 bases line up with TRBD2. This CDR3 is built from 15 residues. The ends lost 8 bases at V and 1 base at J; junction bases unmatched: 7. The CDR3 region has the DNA TGTGCCAGCTCTAGCGGGATTGGTCGCACAGATACGCAGTATTTT. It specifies CASSSGIGRTDTQYF.

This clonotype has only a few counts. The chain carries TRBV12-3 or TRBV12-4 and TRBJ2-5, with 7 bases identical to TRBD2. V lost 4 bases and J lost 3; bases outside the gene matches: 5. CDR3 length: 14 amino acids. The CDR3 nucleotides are TGTGCCAGCAGTTCGGCTAGCGGAGAAGAGACCCAGTACTTC. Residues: CASSSASGEETQYF.